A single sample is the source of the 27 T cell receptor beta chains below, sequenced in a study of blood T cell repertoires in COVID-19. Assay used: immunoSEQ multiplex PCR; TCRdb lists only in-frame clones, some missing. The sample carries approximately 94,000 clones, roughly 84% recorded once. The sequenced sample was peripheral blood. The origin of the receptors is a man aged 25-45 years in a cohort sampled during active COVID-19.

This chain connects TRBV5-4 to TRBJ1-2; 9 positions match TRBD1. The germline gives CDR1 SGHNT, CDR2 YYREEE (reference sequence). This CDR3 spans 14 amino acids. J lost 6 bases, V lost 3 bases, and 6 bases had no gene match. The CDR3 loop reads CASSSTGTGHGYTF. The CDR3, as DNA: TGTGCCAGCAGCTCTACCGGGACAGGGCATGGCTACACCTTC.

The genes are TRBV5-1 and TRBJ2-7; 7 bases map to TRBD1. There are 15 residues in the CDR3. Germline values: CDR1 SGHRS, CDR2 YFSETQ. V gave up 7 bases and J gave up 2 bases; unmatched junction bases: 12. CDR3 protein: CASASTGTAPYEQYF. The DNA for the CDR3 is TGCGCCAGCGCCTCGACTGGGACAGCTCCCTACGAGCAGTACTTC.

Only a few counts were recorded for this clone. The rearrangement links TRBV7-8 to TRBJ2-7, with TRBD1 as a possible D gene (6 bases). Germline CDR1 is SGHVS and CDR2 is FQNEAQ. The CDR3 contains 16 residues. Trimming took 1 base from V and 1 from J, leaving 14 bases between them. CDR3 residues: CASSLGEAGTSYEQYF. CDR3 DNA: TGTGCCAGCAGCTTAGGCGAGGCTGGGACATCCTACGAGCAGTACTTC.

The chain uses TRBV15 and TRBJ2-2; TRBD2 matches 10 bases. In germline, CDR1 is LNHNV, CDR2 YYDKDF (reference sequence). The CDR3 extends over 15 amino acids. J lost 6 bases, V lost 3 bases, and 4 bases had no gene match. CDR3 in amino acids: CATSSGLAVAGELFF. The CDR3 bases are TGTGCCACCAGCAGTGGACTAGCGGTTGCCGGGGAGCTGTTTTTT.

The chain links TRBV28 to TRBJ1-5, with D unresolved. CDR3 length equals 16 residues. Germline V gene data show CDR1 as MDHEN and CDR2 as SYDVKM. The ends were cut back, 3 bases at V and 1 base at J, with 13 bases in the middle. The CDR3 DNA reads TGTGCCAGCAGTTTGGGAGGTAAGATGAGCAATCAGCCCCAGCATTTT. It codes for CASSLGGKMSNQPQHF.

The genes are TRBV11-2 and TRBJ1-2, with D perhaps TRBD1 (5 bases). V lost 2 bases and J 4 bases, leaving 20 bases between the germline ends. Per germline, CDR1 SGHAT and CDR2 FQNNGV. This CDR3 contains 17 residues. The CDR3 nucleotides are TGTGCCAGCAGCTTAAACGAATACGGGACTAAACTCTATGGCTACACCTTC. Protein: CASSLNEYGTKLYGYTF.

DNA for the CDR3: TGTGCCAGCAGCGTAGGAGCACGGGAGTCTGGAAACACCATATATTTT. Encoded protein: CASSVGARESGNTIYF. The chain joins TRBV9 to TRBJ1-3; no clear D. With 0 bases removed from V and 1 base from J, the gap between germline ends came to 11 bases. CDR3 length equals 16 residues. Germline V gene data show CDR1 as SGDLS and CDR2 as YYNGEE.

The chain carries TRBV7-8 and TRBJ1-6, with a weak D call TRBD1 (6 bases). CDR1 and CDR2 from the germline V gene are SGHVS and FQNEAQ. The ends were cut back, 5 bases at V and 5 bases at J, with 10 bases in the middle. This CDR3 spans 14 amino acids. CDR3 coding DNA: TGTGCCAGCAGCCGAGACAGGAATAATTCACCCCTCCACTTT. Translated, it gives CASSRDRNNSPLHF.

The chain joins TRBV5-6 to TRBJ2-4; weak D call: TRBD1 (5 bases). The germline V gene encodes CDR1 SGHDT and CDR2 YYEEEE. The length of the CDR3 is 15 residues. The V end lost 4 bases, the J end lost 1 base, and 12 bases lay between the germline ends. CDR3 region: CASSPDNRAKNIQYF. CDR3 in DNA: TGTGCCAGCAGCCCCGATAACAGGGCCAAAAACATTCAGTACTTC.

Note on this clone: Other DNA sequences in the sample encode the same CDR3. CDR3 in amino acids: CASSRTVYEQYF. CDR3 sequence (DNA): TGTGCCAGCAGCAGGACAGTCTACGAGCAGTACTTC. The V call is TRBV6-5, the J call TRBJ2-7; tentatively, D is TRBD1 (6 bases). The CDR3 has 12 residues. V was clipped by 6 bases and J by 3 bases, with 9 bases between them. Germline V CDR1 and CDR2: MNHEY, SVGAGI.

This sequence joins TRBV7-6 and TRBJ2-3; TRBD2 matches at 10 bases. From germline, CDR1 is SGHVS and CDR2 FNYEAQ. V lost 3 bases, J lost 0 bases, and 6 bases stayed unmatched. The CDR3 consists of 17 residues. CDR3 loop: CASSLDSGGPSTDTQYF. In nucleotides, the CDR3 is TGTGCCAGCAGCTTGGATAGCGGGGGGCCTAGCACAGATACGCAGTATTTT.

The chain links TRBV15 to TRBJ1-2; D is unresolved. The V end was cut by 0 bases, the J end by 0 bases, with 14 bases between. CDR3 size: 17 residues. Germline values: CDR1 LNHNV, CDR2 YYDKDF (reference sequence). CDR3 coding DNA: TGTGCCACCAGCAGAGATGATAAGACTCCTTCTAACTATGGCTACACCTTC. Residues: CATSRDDKTPSNYGYTF.

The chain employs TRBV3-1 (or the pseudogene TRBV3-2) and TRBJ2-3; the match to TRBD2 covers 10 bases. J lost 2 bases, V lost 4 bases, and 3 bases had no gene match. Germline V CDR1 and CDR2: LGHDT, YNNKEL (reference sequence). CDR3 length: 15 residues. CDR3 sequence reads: CASSLAGGITDTQYF. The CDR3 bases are TGTGCCAGCAGCCTAGCGGGGGGCATCACAGATACGCAGTATTTT.

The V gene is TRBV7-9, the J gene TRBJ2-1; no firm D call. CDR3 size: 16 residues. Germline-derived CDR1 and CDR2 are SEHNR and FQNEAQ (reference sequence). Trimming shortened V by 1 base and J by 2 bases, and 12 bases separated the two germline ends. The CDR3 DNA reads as TGTGCCAGCAGCTTAGTCGGCCAGGCCCCCTACAATGAGCAGTTCTTC. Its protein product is CASSLVGQAPYNEQFF.

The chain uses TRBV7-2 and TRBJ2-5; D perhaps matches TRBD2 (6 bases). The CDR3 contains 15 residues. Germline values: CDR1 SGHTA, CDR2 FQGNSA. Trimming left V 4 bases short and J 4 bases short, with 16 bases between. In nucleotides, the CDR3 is TGTGCCAGCAGCTCCCAGCCCGGAGGGGTAGAGACCCAGTACTTC. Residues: CASSSQPGGVETQYF.

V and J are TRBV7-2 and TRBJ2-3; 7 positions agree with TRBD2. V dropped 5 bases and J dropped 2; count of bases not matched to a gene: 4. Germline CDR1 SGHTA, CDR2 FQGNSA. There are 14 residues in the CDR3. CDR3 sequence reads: CASSRDYITDTQYF. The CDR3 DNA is TGTGCCAGCAGCCGGGACTATATCACAGATACGCAGTATTTT.

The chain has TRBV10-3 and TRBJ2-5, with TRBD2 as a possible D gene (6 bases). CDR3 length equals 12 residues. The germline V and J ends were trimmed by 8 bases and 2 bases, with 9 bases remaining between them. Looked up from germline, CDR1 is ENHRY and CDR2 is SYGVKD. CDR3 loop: CAIGTAQETQYF. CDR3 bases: TGTGCCATCGGGACTGCTCAAGAGACCCAGTACTTC.

CDR3 sequence: CASSLFLRGNTEAFF. The DNA for the CDR3 is TGTGCCAGCAGTTTGTTTCTTCGGGGGAACACTGAAGCTTTCTTT. The chain is built from TRBV28 and TRBJ1-1, with D hard to call. CDR3 length equals 15 residues. Trimming shortened V by 3 bases and J by 1 base, and 12 bases separated the two germline ends. The V gene's germline CDR1 is MDHEN and CDR2 SYDVKM.

The CDR3 sequence: CAWDRFSGNTIYF. Written as DNA, the CDR3 is TGTGCCTGGGACAGGTTCTCTGGAAACACCATATATTTT. The genes are TRBV30 and TRBJ1-3, with D maybe TRBD1 (6 bases). The CDR3 has 13 amino acids. V lost 5 bases, J lost 0 bases, and 8 bases lay in between. Germline values: CDR1 GTSNPN, CDR2 SVGIG (reference sequence). The entire variable domain, with the rest obtained from reference TRBV30 and TRBJ1-3, is as follows: SQTIHQWPATLVQPVGSPLSLECTVEGTSNPNLYWYRQAAGRGLQLLFYSVGIGQISSEVPQNLSASRPQDRQFILSSKKLLLSDSGFYLCAWDRFSGNTIYFGEGSWLTVV.

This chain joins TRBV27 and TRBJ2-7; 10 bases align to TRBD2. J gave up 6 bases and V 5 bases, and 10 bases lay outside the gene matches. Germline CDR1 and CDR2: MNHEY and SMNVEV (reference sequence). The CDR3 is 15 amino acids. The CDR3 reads CASSVSGGTPGEQYF. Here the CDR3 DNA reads TGTGCCAGCAGTGTTAGCGGGGGGACCCCAGGCGAGCAGTACTTC.

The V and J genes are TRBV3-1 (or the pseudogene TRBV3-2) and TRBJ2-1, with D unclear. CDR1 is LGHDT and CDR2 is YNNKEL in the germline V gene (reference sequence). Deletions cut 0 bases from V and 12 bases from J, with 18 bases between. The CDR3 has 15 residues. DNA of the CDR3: TGTGCCAGCAGCCAAGATCTGTTTGCGAGGATGGGGCAGTTCTTC. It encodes CASSQDLFARMGQFF.

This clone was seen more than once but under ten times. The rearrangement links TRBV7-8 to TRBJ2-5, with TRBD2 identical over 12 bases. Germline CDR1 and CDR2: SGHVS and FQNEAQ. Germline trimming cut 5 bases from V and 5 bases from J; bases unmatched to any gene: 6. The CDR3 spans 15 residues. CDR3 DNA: TGTGCCAGCAGCCCCGGACTAGCGGGGTGGGAGACCCAGTACTTC. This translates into CASSPGLAGWETQYF.

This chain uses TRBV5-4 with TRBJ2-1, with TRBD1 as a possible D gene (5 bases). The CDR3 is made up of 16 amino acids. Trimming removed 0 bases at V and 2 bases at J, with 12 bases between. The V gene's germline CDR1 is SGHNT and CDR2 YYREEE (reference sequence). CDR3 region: CASSLGGASPYNEQFF. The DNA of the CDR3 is TGTGCCAGCAGCTTGGGTGGGGCCTCGCCCTACAATGAGCAGTTCTTC. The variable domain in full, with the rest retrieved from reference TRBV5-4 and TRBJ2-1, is ETGVTQSPTHLIKTRGQQVTLRCSSQSGHNTVSWYQQALGQGPQFIFQYYREEENGRGNFPPRFSGLQFPNYSSELNVNALELDDSALYLCASSLGGASPYNEQFFGPGTRLTVL.

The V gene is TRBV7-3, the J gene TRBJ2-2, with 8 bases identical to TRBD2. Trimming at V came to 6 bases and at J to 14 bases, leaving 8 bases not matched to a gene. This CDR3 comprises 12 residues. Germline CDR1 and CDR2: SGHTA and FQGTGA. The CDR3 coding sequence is TGTGCCAGCAGTCTTAGCGGGGTGGAACTGTTTTTT. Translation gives CASSLSGVELFF. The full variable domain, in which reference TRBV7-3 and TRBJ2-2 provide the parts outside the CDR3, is GAGVSQTPSNKVTEKGKYVELRCDPISGHTALYWYRQSLGQGPEFLIYFQGTGAADDSGLPNDRFFAVRPEGSVSTLKIQRTERGDSAVYLCASSLSGVELFFGEGSRLTVL.

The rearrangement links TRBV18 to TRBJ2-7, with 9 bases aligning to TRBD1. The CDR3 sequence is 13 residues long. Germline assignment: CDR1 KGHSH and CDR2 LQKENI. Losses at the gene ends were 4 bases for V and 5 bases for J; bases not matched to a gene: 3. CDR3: CASSLRQGDEQYF. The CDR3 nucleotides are TGTGCCAGCTCACTTCGACAGGGGGACGAGCAGTACTTC.

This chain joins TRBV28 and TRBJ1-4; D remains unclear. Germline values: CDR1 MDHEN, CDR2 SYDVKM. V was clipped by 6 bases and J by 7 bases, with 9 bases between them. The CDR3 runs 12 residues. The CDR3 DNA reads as TGTGCCAGCAGCCCAGGACTTGAAAAACTGTTTTTT. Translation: CASSPGLEKLFF.

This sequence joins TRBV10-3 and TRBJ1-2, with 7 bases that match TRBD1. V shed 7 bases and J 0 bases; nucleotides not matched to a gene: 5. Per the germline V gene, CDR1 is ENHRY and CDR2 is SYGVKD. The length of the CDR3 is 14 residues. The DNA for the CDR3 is TGTGCCATCACCCCTGGGACAGCTAACTATGGCTACACCTTC. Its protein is CAITPGTANYGYTF.